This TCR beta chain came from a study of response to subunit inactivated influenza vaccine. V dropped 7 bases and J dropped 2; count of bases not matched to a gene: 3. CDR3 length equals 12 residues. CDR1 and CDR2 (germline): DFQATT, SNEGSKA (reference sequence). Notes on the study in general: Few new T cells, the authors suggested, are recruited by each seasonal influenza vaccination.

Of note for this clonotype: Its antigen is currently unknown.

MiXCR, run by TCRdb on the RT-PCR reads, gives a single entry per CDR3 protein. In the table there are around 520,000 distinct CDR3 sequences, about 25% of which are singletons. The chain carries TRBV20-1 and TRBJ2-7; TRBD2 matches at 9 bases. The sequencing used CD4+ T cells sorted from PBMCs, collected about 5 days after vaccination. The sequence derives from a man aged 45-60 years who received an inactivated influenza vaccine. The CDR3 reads CSVKRGAYEQYF. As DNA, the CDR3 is TGCAGTGTTAAGCGGGGGGCCTACGAGCAGTACTTC.